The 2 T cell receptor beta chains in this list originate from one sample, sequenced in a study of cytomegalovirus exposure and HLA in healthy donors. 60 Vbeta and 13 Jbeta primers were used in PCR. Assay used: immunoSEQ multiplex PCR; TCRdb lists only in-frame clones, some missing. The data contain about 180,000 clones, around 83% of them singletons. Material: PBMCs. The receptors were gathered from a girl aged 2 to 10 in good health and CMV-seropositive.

This CDR3 is CASSSLRTGDLNTEAFF. CDR3 coding DNA: TGTGCCAGCAGCTCCTTGCGGACAGGGGATTTGAACACTGAAGCTTTCTTT. The rearrangement links TRBV7-8 to TRBJ1-1, with 9 positions matching TRBD1. Germline trimming cut 4 bases from V and 0 bases from J; bases unmatched to any gene: 9. The CDR3 covers 17 residues. The germline V gene has CDR1 SGHVS and CDR2 FQNEAQ.

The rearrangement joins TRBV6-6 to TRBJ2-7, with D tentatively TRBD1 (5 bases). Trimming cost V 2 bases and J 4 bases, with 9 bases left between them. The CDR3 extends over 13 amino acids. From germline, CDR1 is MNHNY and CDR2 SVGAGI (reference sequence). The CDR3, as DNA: TGTGCCAGCAGTTACGACAGCGAATACGAGCAGTACTTC. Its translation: CASSYDSEYEQYF.